The next 20 T cell receptor beta chains were all read from a single sample in a study of T cell responses to AZD1222 COVID-19 vaccine. Produced via immunoSEQ multiplex PCR; TCRdb's table is partial and in-frame only. The sample holds under 150,000 clones; roughly 90% are singletons and the top ten take around 10%. Sequenced here: peripheral blood, sampled on day 0 of MenACWY control vaccination. The origin of the receptors is an adult in good health.

The V gene is TRBV25-1, the J gene TRBJ1-2; D remains unclear. The germline V and J ends were trimmed by 5 bases and 0 bases, with 4 bases remaining between them. Germline V gene sequence: CDR1 MGHDK, CDR2 SYGVNS. This CDR3 has 12 residues. The CDR3 DNA reads TGTGCCAGCAGTTGGTCTAACTATGGCTACACCTTC. Protein product: CASSWSNYGYTF.

This sequence joins TRBV6-5 and TRBJ1-3; unclear D gene. The CDR3 is 15 amino acids. V was cut by 2 bases and J by 0 bases, with 8 bases left in between. Germline CDR1 is MNHEY and CDR2 is SVGAGI. The CDR3 is CASSYTLNSGNTIYF. CDR3 DNA: TGTGCCAGCAGTTACACCCTTAACTCTGGAAACACCATATATTTT.

This chain connects TRBV6-5 to TRBJ1-2; D may be TRBD1 (5 bases). Germline V gives CDR1 MNHEY, CDR2 SVGAGI. The ends were cut back, 6 bases at V and 7 bases at J, with 12 bases in the middle. There are 12 residues in the CDR3. CDR3 DNA sequence: TGTGCCAGCAGGGGGGGTTCGAGTGGCTACACCTTC. It translates to CASRGGSSGYTF.

This clone was observed a few times. The CDR3 reads CASSFQGNNYGYTF. The CDR3 nucleotides are TGCGCCAGCAGCTTCCAGGGGAACAACTATGGCTACACCTTC. The chain joins TRBV5-1 to TRBJ1-2; D possibly corresponds to TRBD1 (6 bases). In germline, CDR1 is SGHRS, CDR2 YFSETQ. The V end was cut by 2 bases, the J end by 2 bases, with 10 bases between. This CDR3 contains 14 residues.

CDR3 amino acids: CASSVSPGPTDTQYF. The CDR3 DNA reads as TGTGCCAGCAGCGTATCCCCGGGGCCCACAGATACGCAGTATTTT. J is TRBJ2-3 and V is TRBV9; D assignment may be TRBD1 or TRBD2 (5 bases each). V was clipped by 1 base and J by 2 bases, with 11 bases between them. The CDR3 sequence is 15 residues long. CDR1 is SGDLS, CDR2 YYNGEE, per germline.

The chain links TRBV11-3 to TRBJ2-3; a weak D match, TRBD2 (5 bases). CDR3 length: 13 amino acids. V was trimmed by 1 base and J by 5 bases, leaving 7 bases between them. CDR1 and CDR2 (germline): SGHNT, YENEEA. CDR3 nucleotides: TGTGCCAGCAGCTTAGCGGAGGTAGATACGCAGTATTTT. It specifies CASSLAEVDTQYF.

This chain connects TRBV5-1 to TRBJ2-7; 8 bases agree with TRBD1. Trimming took 4 bases from V and 4 from J; bases not matched to a gene: 10. The CDR3 loop spans 15 amino acids. The germline V gene has CDR1 SGHRS and CDR2 YFSETQ. CDR3: CASSPGGAGEYEQYF. Written as DNA, the CDR3 is TGCGCCAGCAGCCCAGGGGGCGCAGGGGAGTACGAGCAGTACTTC. Based on the CDR3 plus reference TRBV5-1 and TRBJ2-7, the full variable domain is KAGVTQTPRYLIKTRGQQVTLSCSPISGHRSVSWYQQTPGQGLQFLFEYFSETQRNKGNFPGRFSGRQFSNSRSEMNVSTLELGDSALYLCASSPGGAGEYEQYFGPGTRLTVT.

The rearrangement joins TRBV29-1 to TRBJ2-2; maybe TRBD2 (6 bases). V was trimmed by 6 bases and J by 6 bases, leaving 11 bases between them. This CDR3 contains 12 residues. Germline CDR1 SQVTM, CDR2 ANQGSEA. CDR3: CSVSTRSGELFF. In DNA form, the CDR3 reads TGCAGCGTGTCGACTAGGTCCGGGGAGCTGTTTTTT.

This chain connects TRBV29-1 to TRBJ2-5, with 7 bases fitting TRBD1. Trimming removed 4 bases from V and 1 base from J; junction bases left unmatched: 3. This CDR3 contains 13 residues. The V gene's germline CDR1 is SQVTM and CDR2 ANQGSEA. For the CDR3, the DNA is TGCAGCGTTGGGGGACAGAGCCAAGAGACCCAGTACTTC. Encoded protein: CSVGGQSQETQYF.

The chain combines TRBV20-1 with TRBJ1-1, with unresolved D. Trimming left V 5 bases short and J 1 base short, with 5 bases between. Germline-derived CDR1 and CDR2 are DFQATT and SNEGSKA (reference sequence). The CDR3 extends over 11 amino acids. As DNA, the CDR3 is TGCAGTGCTCACAAGAACACTGAAGCTTTCTTT. As protein: CSAHKNTEAFF.

This sequence joins TRBV11-3 and TRBJ1-6; TRBD1 aligns across 10 bases. The germline V gene encodes CDR1 SGHNT and CDR2 YENEEA. This CDR3 region has 15 residues. The V gene end was trimmed by 1 base and the J gene end by 8 bases; junction bases not matched to a gene: 2. The CDR3 loop is CASSLAGQGYSPLHF. The CDR3, as DNA: TGTGCCAGCAGCTTAGCGGGACAGGGGTATTCACCCCTCCACTTT.

This chain uses TRBV5-1 with TRBJ2-7; no definite D call. The germline CDR1 and CDR2 sequences are SGHRS and YFSETQ. Trimming took 0 bases from V and 1 from J, leaving 17 bases between them. CDR3 length equals 17 residues. The CDR3: CASSLAGSEQRSYEQYF. Here the CDR3 DNA reads TGCGCCAGCAGCTTGGCGGGTAGTGAGCAGAGATCCTACGAGCAGTACTTC. Full variable domain (missing parts from reference TRBV5-1 and TRBJ2-7): KAGVTQTPRYLIKTRGQQVTLSCSPISGHRSVSWYQQTPGQGLQFLFEYFSETQRNKGNFPGRFSGRQFSNSRSEMNVSTLELGDSALYLCASSLAGSEQRSYEQYFGPGTRLTVT.

The V and J genes are TRBV6-5 and TRBJ1-1, with 7 bases matching TRBD1. The CDR3 runs 14 residues. Looked up from germline, CDR1 is MNHEY and CDR2 is SVGAGI. Unmatched junction bases numbered 5, after V lost 6 bases and J lost 1 base. CDR3 region: CASRRDRANTEAFF. CDR3 sequence (DNA): TGTGCCAGCAGACGCGACAGGGCGAACACTGAAGCTTTCTTT.

The chain employs TRBV11-3 and TRBJ2-1; TRBD2 aligns across 7 bases. The J segment lost 6 bases and the V segment lost 2 bases, leaving 7 bases of the junction unmatched. CDR1 is SGHNT and CDR2 is YENEEA in the germline V gene. The CDR3 consists of 15 residues. DNA of the CDR3: TGTGCCAGCAGCTTAACTAGCGTTAAAACCAATGAGCAGTTCTTC. It encodes CASSLTSVKTNEQFF. Complete variable domain (other parts from reference TRBV11-3 and TRBJ2-1): EAGVVQSPRYKIIEKKQPVAFWCNPISGHNTLYWYLQNLGQGPELLIRYENEEAVDDSQLPKDRFSAERLKGVDSTLKIQPAELGDSAVYLCASSLTSVKTNEQFFGPGTRLTVL.

The V and J genes are TRBV9 and TRBJ1-3; no clear D. Trimming removed 3 bases at V and 0 bases at J, with 16 bases between. CDR1 SGDLS and CDR2 YYNGEE come from the germline V gene. CDR3 size: 17 residues. For the CDR3, the DNA is TGTGCCAGCAGCGGAAACCCCCTGCAGCACTCTGGAAACACCATATATTTT. Amino acids: CASSGNPLQHSGNTIYF.

J is TRBJ1-5 and V is TRBV19, with D unclear. V lost 2 bases, J lost 7 bases, and 9 bases lay in between. The CDR3 spans 13 residues. CDR1 is LNHDA, CDR2 SQIVND, per germline (reference sequence). Here the CDR3 reads CASSINGEQPQHF. The CDR3 DNA sequence: TGTGCCAGTAGTATAAATGGAGAACAGCCCCAGCATTTT.

V usage is TRBV6-5 and J usage is TRBJ2-1; D is uncertain. The CDR3 is 14 residues long. V lost 3 bases and J lost 5, with 11 bases in between. Germline V gene data show CDR1 as MNHEY and CDR2 as SVGAGI. The CDR3 is CASSYYEANNEQFF. For the CDR3, the DNA is TGTGCCAGCAGTTATTACGAAGCGAACAATGAGCAGTTCTTC.

The V gene is TRBV9, the J gene TRBJ2-1; 14 bases agree with TRBD2. This CDR3 contains 15 residues. Unmatched junction bases numbered 8, after V lost 8 bases and J lost 7 bases. The germline V gene encodes CDR1 SGDLS and CDR2 YYNGEE. CDR3 DNA sequence: TGTGCCAGTAGTGAGGGACTAGCGGGAGATAATGAGCAGTTCTTC. This codes for CASSEGLAGDNEQFF.

V is TRBV2 and J is TRBJ1-1; TRBD1 matches at 9 bases. Germline V CDR1 and CDR2: SNHLY, FYNNEI. This CDR3 spans 16 amino acids. V was pared by 7 bases and J by 8 bases, with 17 bases of the junction left unmatched. The CDR3: CASTGDREMSRSEAFF. The CDR3 DNA reads as TGTGCCAGCACCGGGGACAGGGAAATGTCTCGGTCGGAAGCTTTCTTT.

This chain joins TRBV7-2 and TRBJ2-1, with 9 bases matching TRBD2. V trimming: 2 bases; J trimming: 8 bases; junction bases outside the gene matches: 4. CDR1 is SGHTA and CDR2 is FQGNSA in the germline V gene. This CDR3 spans 14 amino acids. This CDR3 reads CASSLRTSVYEQFF. CDR3 DNA: TGTGCCAGCAGCTTAAGGACTAGCGTGTATGAGCAGTTCTTC.